The source of this T cell receptor (beta chain) is a study of CD8+CD57+ T cells in acquired aplastic anemia. Whole-study context: Recorded DNA amounts for sorted CD4+ and CD8+ cells had an average of about 3 ug.

A note on this clonotype: Its antigen is not identified.

The study profiled TCR beta VDJ and CDR3 using genomic DNA as template. One entry per CDR3 protein, called by TCRdb with MiXCR from the reads. Among about 400,000 distinct CDR3 sequences listed, about 70% were seen once. Germline V gene lookup returns CDR1 DFQATT and CDR2 SNEGSKA (reference sequence). V was clipped by 0 bases and J by 2 bases; unmatched bases: 7. The CDR3 is 16 amino acids. Study conclusions and caveats: Patients and healthy controls showed no significant CD8+ Simpson's diversity difference. It was found that approximately 29 CD8+ CDR3 sequences were shared between patients and controls.

The chain joins TRBV20-1 to TRBJ2-1; 7 nucleotides agree with TRBD2. This clonotype was obtained from a human donor in good health, serving as a control. Material for sequencing was sorted CD4+, CD8+, or CD8+CD57+ T cells (not recorded which) from PBMCs. This chain's CDR3 is CSAREFSGWTYNEQFF. The DNA of the CDR3 is TGCAGTGCTAGAGAGTTTAGCGGGTGGACCTACAATGAGCAGTTCTTC.